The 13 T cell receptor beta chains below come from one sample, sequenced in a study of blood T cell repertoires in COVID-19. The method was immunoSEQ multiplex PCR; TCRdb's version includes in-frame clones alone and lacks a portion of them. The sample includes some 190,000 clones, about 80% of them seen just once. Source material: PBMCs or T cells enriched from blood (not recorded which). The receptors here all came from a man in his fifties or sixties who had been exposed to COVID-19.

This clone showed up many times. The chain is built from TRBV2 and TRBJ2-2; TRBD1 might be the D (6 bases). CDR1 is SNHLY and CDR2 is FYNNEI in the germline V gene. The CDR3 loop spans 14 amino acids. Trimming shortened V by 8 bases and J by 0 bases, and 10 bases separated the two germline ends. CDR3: CASHRTANTGELFF. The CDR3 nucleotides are TGTGCCAGCCACCGGACAGCGAACACCGGGGAGCTGTTTTTT.

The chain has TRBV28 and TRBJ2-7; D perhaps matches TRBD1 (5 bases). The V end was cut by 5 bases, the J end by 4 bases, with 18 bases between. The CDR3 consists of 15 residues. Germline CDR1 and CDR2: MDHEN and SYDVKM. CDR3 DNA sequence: TGTGCCAGCAGTCCCACTCAGGGATTTCGGTACGAGCAGTACTTC. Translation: CASSPTQGFRYEQYF.

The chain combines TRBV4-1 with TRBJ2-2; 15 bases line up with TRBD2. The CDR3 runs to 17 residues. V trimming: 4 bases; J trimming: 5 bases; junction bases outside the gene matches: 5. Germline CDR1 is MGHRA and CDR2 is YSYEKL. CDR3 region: CASSRSGTSGRTGELFF. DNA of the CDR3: TGCGCCAGCAGCCGCAGCGGGACTAGCGGGAGGACCGGGGAGCTGTTTTTT.

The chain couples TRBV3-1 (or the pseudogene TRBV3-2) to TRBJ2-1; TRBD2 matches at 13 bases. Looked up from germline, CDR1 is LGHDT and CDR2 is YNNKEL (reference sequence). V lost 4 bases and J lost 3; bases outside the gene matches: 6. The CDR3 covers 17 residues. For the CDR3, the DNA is TGTGCCAGCAGCCCCGTCGGGACTAGCGGGAACTACAATGAGCAGTTCTTC. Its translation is CASSPVGTSGNYNEQFF.

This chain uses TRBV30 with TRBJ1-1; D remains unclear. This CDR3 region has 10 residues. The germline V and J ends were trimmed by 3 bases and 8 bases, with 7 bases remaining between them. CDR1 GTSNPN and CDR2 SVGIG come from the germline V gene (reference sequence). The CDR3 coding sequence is TGTGCCTGGAGACAGACAGAAGCTTTCTTT. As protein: CAWRQTEAFF.

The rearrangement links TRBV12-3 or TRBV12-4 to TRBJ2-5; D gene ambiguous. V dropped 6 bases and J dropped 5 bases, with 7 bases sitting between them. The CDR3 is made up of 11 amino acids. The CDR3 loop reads CASSYRETQYF. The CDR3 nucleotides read TGTGCCAGCAGCTACCGGGAGACCCAGTACTTC.

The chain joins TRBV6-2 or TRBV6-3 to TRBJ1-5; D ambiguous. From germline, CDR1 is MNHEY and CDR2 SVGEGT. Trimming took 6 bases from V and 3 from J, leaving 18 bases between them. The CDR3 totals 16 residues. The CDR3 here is CASSPIFREVNQPQHF. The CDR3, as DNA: TGTGCCAGCAGCCCGATTTTTCGCGAGGTCAATCAGCCCCAGCATTTT.

CDR3 DNA sequence: TGCGCCAGCAGCCAAGATCCAGGTGGGACAGATACGCAGTATTTT. Amino acids: CASSQDPGGTDTQYF. The genes are TRBV4-3 and TRBJ2-3; D remains unclear. Deletions cut 0 bases from V and 3 bases from J, with 10 bases between. This CDR3 is 15 amino acids long. CDR1 and CDR2 from the germline V gene are LGHNA and YSLEER.

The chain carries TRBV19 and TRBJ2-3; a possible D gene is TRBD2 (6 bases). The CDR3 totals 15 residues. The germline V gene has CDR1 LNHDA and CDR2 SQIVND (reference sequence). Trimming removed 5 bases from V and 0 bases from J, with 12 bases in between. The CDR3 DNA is TGTGCCAGTAGTCGCGGGGAGCCTAGCACAGATACGCAGTATTTT. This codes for CASSRGEPSTDTQYF.

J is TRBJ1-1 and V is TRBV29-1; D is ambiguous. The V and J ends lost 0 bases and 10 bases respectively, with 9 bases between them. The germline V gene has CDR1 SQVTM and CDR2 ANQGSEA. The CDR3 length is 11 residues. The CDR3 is CSVEDPGRAFF. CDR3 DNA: TGCAGCGTTGAAGATCCCGGGAGAGCTTTCTTT.

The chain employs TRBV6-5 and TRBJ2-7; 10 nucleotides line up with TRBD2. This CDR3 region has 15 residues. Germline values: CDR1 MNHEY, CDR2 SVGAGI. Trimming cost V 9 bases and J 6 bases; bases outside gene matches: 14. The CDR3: CASTLSRSGRVEQYF. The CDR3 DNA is TGTGCCAGTACTCTTTCAAGAAGCGGGAGGGTCGAGCAGTACTTC.

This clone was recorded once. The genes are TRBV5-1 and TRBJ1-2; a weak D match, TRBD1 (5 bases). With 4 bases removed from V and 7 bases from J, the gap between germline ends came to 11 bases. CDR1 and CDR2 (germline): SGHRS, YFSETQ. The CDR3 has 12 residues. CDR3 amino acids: CASSPAGVGYTF. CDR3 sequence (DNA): TGCGCCAGCAGCCCGGCGGGGGTTGGCTACACCTTC.

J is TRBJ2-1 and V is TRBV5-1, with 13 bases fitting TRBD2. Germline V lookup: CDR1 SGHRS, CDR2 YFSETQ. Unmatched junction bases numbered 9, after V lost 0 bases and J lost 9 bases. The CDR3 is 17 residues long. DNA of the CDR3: TGCGCCAGCAGCTTGGGGACTCGGACTAGCGGGAGCGGTGAGCAGTTCTTC. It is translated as CASSLGTRTSGSGEQFF.